This note documents a single TCR beta chain sequence. This clone was found once. Its antigen has not been determined. Nothing much larger sits one base from this clone, and base qualities are not available. Taken from cysteine to phenylalanine, the CDR3 has 14 residues. The CDR3 DNA has 42 bases and is translated from base 1. Trimming removed 4 bases from V and 5 bases from J, leaving 15 bases between the germline ends. Per the germline V gene, SGHRS is the CDR1 and YFSETQ is the CDR2. These data originate in a study of CD8+ T cells in alopecia areata listed by TCRdb under 2018. In the study overall: Treated patients were enrolled in an open-label pilot trial of oral tofacitinib, 5 to 10 mg twice daily, for moderate-to-severe alopecia areata. RNA was extracted with the PAXgene miRNA kit for fixed scalp, the miRNeasy kit for PBMCs, and the RNeasy kit for mouse skin. Scalp clonality was compared across normal scalp (n=4), patchy alopecia areata scalp (n=8), and alopecia totalis/universalis scalp (n=8). The study used high-throughput TCRbeta sequencing to examine T cell clonal expansion in alopecia areata, in both the C3H/HeJ mouse model and human patients. Scalp tissue and sorted CD4+ and CD8+ peripheral blood T cells from patchy and totalis/universalis alopecia areata patients and from healthy controls were covered by human TCRbeta sequencing. immunoSEQ multiplex PCR using 35 Vbeta forward primers and 13 Jbeta reverse primers was used to amplify TCRbeta CDR3 regions. Tofacitinib-treated patients had biopsies at baseline and at 4 and 24 weeks of treatment, with a later scalp biopsy in several patients. Tofacitinib was administered for 6 to 18 months, and 6 months of follow-up off drug were then conducted to assess delayed response and recurrence. The paper's findings and limits, for the study overall: Unlike mouse skin, where gammadelta T cells dominate, normal human skin contains resident alphabeta T cells that get sequenced too, which complicates analysis of the scalp TCR repertoire. Compared with mice, TCR sequences shared between patients were less clear, possibly partly because of HLA diversity across the patient population. Compared with normal scalp, lesional scalp, particularly in alopecia totalis/universalis, had higher clonality and more expanded CD8+ clones, which suggests antigenic drive.

The time point label, as the study defines it: baseline before oral tofacitinib. Lesional scalp punch biopsies and peripheral blood were obtained from alopecia areata patients. Human scalp biopsies were fixed immediately in PAXgene tissue containers. Preparation of the library involved the immunoSEQ multiplex PCR assay. To provide template for TCR sequencing, every sample had RNA extracted and reverse transcribed into cDNA. First-strand cDNA was synthesized with SuperScript III using a 2:1 mix of oligo-dT and random hexamers. A synthetic immune receptor repertoire was used to gauge amplification bias, and whatever bias remained was removed computationally. The published analysis was carried out like this. Raw reads were preprocessed to remove errors, and CDR3 was defined by IMGT conventions from the conserved cysteine to phenylalanine. To get clonality, Shannon entropy was normalized by log2 of the number of productive unique TCRs and the result was subtracted from 1. CD4 or CD8 identity of scalp clones was inferred by cross-referencing scalp TCRbeta sequences with sorted blood CD4 and CD8 repertoires. TCRdb took this table from immuneACCESS and kept in-frame rearrangements with V and J called. Such tables lack part of the clones; where checked against another copy, unresolved V genes explain under half of the gap, and the rest is unexplained. That table furnishes V, J and clone size, whereas the DNA furnished D and trimming. The sample records approximately 13,000 clones, about 60% of which are singletons. The leading ten clones occupy about a tenth of the sample.

This clonotype was obtained from a human donor with alopecia areata. The sequenced sample was skin, obtained at week 0. Rearrangement joined TRBV5-1 to TRBJ1-1; no D gene can be assigned with confidence. CDR3 loop: CASSLRVSGTEAFF. The base sequence is TGCGCCAGCAGCCTAAGGGTCTCCGGGACTGAAGCTTTCTTT.